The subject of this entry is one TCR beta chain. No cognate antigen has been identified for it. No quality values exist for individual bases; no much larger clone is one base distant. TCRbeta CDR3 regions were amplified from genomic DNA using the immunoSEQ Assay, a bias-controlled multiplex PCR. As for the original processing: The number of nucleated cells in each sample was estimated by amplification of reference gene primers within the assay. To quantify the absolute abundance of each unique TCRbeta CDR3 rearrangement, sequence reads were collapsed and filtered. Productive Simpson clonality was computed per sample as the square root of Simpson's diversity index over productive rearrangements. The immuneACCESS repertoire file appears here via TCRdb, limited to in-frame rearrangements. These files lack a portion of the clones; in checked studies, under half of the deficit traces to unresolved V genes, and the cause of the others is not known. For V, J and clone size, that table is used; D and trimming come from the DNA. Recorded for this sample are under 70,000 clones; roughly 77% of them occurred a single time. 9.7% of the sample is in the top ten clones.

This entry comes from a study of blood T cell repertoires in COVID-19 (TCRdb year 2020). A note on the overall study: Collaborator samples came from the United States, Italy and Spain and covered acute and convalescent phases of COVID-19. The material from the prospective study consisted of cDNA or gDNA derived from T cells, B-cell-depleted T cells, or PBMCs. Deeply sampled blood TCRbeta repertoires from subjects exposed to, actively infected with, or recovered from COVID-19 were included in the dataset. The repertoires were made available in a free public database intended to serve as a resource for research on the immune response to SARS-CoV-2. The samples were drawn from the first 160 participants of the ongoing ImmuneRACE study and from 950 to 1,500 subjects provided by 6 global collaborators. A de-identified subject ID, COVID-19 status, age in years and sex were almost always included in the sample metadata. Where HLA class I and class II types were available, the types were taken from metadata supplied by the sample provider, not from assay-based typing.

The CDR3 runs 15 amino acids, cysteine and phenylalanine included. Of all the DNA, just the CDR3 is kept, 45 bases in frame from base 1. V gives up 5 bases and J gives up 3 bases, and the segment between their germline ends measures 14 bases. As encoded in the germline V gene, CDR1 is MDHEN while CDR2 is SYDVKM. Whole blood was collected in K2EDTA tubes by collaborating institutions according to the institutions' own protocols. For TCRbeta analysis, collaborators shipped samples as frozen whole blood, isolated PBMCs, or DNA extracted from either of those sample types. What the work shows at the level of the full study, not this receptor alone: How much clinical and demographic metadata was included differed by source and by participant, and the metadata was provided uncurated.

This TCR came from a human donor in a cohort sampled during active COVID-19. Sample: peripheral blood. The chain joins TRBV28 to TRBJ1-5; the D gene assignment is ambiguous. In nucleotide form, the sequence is TGTGCCAGCAGTCTCCCCGTTAGCCCCAATCAGCCCCAGCATTTT. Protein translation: CASSLPVSPNQPQHF.